This T cell receptor (beta chain) was identified in a study of shared clonotypes between healthy human individuals. The wider study: A donor's plate count was three for CD4 naive and three for CD4 memory; CD8 naive had two and CD8 memory one. Notes on the study in general: For naive CD4 cells, 4% to 5% of clonotypes were shared across a handful of donors.

At the deep level, the assay was run. This table comes from immunoSEQ multiplex PCR, and its TCRdb copy is limited to in-frame clones, with some not included. The table records fewer than 800,000 clones, around 90% of them present only once. Terminally differentiated effector memory CD45RA+ cells were excluded by CCR7 positive selection of CD45RO-negative cells. Nashville, Tennessee was home to all donors, each a Caucasian adult. The CDR3 length is 13 residues. Germline lookup yields CDR1 SGHNT and CDR2 YYREEE (reference sequence). With respect to this clone: Its cognate antigen is unknown. The junction departs from the called germline gene at one end, perhaps through a read error.

The sequenced sample consisted of naive CD8+ T cells sorted from blood. J is TRBJ1-2 and V is TRBV5-4; 10 bases are shared with TRBD1. This TCR derives from a young man in good health. CDR3 region: CASSVTGGLGALF. DNA of the CDR3: TGTGCCAGCAGCGTGACAGGGGGCCTAGGAGCGCTCTTC.